This T cell receptor (beta chain) stems from a study of blood T cell repertoires in COVID-19. Looking at the study overall: Sites across the United States, Italy and Spain contributed samples from acute and convalescent COVID-19. T cells, B-cell-depleted T cells, or PBMCs provided the cDNA or gDNA that served as material.

V lost 6 bases and J 4 bases, leaving 7 bases between the germline ends. The CDR3 sequence is 11 residues long. Germline CDR1 SNHLY, CDR2 FYNNEI. TCRdb's table, derived via immunoSEQ multiplex PCR, lists solely in-frame clones and lacks some. This table has 350,000 to 400,000 clones, roughly 91% appearing once. Residents of approximately 25 US areas, aged 18 to 89 years, made up the participants. The origin of this receptor is a woman under 40 who had recovered from COVID-19. The material sequenced was PBMCs or T cells enriched from blood (not recorded which). This chain connects TRBV2 to TRBJ2-7; D is perhaps TRBD2 (5 bases). The CDR3 DNA follows: TGTGCCAGCAGCGGGGTGTACGAGCAGTACTTC. Residues: CASSGVYEQYF.